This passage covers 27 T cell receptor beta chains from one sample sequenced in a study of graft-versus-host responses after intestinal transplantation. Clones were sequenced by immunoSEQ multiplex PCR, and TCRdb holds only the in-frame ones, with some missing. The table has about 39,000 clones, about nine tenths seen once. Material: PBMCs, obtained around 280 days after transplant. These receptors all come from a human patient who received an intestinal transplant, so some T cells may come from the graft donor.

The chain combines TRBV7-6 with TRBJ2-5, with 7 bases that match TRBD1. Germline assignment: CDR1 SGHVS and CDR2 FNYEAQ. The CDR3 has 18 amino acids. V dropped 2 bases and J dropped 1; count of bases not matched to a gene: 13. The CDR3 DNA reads TGTGCCAGCAGCTTACCGGGACAGTGGCCTTATTCCCAAGAGACCCAGTACTTC. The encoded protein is CASSLPGQWPYSQETQYF.

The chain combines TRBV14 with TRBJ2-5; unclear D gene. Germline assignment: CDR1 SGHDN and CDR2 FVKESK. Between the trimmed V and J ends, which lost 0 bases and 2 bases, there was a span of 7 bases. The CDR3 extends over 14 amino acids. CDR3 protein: CASSQDPVQETQYF. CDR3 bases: TGTGCCAGCAGCCAAGATCCGGTTCAAGAGACCCAGTACTTC.

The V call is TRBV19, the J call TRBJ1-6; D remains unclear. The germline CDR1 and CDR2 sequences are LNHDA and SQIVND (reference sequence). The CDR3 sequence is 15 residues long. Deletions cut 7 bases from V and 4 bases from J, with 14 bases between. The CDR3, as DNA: TGTGCCAGTACCCCAGGAATATCATATAATTCACCCCTCCACTTT. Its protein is CASTPGISYNSPLHF.

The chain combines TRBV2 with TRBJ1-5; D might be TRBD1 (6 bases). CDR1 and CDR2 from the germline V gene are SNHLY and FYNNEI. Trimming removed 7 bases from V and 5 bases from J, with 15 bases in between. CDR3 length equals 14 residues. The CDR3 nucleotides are TGTGCCAGCAAGGAGAGGGGGGCGCATCAGCCCCAGCATTTT. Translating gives CASKERGAHQPQHF.

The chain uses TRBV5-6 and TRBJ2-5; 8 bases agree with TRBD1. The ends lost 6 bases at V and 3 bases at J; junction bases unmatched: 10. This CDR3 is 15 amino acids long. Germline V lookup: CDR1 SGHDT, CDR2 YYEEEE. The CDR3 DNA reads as TGTGCCAGCACATCCCTGGACAGGGCAAAAGAGACCCAGTACTTC. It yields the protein CASTSLDRAKETQYF.

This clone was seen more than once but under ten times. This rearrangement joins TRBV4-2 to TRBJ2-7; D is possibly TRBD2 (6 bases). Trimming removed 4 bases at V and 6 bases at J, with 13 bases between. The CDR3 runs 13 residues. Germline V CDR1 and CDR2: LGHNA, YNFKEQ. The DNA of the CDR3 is TGTGCCAGCAGCCGGAGGGCTGCAACCGAGCAGTACTTC. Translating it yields CASSRRAATEQYF.

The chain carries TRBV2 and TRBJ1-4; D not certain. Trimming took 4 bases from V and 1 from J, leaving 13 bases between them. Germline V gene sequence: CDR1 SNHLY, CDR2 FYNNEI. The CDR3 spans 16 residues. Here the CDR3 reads CASSVSGPVTNEKLFF. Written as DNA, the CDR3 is TGTGCCAGCAGTGTGTCAGGTCCTGTAACTAATGAAAAACTGTTTTTT.

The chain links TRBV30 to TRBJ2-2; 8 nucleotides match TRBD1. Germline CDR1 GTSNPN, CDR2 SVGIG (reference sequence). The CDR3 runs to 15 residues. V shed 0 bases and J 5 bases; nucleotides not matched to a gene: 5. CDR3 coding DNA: TGTGCCTGGAGTGTGAGGGACAGGAGGACCGGGGAGCTGTTTTTT. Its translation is CAWSVRDRRTGELFF.

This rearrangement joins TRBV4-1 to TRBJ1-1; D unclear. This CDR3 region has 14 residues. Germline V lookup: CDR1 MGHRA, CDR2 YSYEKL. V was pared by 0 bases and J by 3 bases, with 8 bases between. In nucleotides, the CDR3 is TGCGCCAGCAGCCAAGATGGGAGGTACACTGAAGCTTTCTTT. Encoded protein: CASSQDGRYTEAFF.

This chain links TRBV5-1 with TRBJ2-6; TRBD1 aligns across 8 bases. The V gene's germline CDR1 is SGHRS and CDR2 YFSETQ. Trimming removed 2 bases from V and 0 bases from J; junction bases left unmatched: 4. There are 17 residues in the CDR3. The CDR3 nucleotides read TGCGCCAGCAGCTTCATGACAGGGGACTCTGGGGCCAACGTCCTGACTTTC. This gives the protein CASSFMTGDSGANVLTF.

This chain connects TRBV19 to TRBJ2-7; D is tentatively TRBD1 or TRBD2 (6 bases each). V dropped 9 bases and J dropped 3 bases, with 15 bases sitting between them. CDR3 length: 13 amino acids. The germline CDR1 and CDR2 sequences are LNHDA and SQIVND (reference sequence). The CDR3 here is CASSRGLDYEQYF. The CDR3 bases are TGTGCCAGCAGTCGGGGGCTGGACTACGAGCAGTACTTC.

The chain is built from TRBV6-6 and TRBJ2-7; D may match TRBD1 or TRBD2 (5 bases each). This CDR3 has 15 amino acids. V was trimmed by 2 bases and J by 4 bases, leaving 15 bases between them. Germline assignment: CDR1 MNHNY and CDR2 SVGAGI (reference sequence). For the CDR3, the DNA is TGTGCCAGCAGTTACGGGGGTCTAGACAGATACGAGCAGTACTTC. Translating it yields CASSYGGLDRYEQYF.

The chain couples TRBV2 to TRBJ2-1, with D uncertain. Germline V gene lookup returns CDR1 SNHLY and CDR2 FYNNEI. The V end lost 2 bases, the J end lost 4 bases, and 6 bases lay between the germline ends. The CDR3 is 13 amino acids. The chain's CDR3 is CASSERSYNEQFF. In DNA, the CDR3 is TGTGCCAGCAGTGAACGGAGTTACAATGAGCAGTTCTTC.

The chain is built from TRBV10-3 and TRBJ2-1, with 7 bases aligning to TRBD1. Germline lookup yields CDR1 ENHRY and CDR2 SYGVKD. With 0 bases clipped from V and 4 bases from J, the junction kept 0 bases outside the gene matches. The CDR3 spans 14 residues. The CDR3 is CAISESTGYNEQFF. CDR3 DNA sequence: TGTGCCATCAGTGAGTCGACAGGGTACAATGAGCAGTTCTTC.

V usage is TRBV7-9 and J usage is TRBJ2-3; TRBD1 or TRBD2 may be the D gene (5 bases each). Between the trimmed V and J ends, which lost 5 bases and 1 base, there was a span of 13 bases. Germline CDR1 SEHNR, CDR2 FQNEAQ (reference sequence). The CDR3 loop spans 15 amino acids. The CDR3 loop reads CASSVHRDRTDTQYF. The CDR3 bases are TGTGCCAGCAGCGTCCATAGGGACCGCACAGATACGCAGTATTTT.

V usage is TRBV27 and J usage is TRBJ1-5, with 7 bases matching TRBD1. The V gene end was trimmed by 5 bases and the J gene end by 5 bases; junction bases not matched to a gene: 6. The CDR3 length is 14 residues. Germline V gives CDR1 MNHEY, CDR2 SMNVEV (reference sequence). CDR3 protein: CASSRGQDDQPQHF. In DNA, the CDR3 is TGTGCCAGCAGTCGTGGACAGGACGATCAGCCCCAGCATTTT.

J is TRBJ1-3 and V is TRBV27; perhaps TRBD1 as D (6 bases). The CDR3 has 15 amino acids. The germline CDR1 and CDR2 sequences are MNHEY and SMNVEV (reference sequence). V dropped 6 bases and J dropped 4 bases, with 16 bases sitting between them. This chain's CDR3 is CASSVQGFQGNTIYF. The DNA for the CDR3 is TGTGCCAGCAGCGTACAGGGATTTCAAGGAAACACCATATATTTT.

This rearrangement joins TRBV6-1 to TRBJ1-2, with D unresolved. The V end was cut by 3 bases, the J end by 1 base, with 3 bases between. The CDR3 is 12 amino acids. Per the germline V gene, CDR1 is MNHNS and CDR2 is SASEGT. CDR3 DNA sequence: TGTGCCAGCAGTGACAGTAACTATGGCTACACCTTC. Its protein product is CASSDSNYGYTF.

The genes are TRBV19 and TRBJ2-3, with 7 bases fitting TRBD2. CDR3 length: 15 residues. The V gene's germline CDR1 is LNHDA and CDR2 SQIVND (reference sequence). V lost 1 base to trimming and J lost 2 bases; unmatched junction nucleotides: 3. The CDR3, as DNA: TGTGCCAGTAGTATAGCCGGGGGGTACACAGATACGCAGTATTTT. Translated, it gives CASSIAGGYTDTQYF.

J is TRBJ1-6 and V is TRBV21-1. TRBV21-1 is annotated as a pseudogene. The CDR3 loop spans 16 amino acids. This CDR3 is CASSKGYQALGGPLHF. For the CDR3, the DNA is TGTGCCAGCAGCAAGGGGTACCAGGCCTTAGGTGGACCCCTCCACTTT.

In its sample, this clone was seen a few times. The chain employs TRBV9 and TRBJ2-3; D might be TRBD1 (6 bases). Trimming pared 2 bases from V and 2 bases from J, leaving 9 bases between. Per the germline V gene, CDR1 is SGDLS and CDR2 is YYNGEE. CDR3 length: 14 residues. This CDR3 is CASSVQGNTDTQYF. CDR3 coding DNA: TGTGCCAGCAGCGTGCAGGGGAACACAGATACGCAGTATTTT.

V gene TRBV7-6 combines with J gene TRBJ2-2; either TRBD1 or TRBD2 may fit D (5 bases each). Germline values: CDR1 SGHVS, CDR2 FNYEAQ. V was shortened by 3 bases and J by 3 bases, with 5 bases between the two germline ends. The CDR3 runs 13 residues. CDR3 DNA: TGTGCCAGCAGCTTGGGGGACACCGGGGAGCTGTTTTTT. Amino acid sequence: CASSLGDTGELFF.

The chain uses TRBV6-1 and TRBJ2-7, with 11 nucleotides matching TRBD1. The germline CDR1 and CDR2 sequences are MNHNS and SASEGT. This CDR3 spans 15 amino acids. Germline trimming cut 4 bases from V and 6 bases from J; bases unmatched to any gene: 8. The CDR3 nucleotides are TGTGCCAGCAGTGCACCGGGACAGGGGGTAATCGAGCAGTACTTC. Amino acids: CASSAPGQGVIEQYF.

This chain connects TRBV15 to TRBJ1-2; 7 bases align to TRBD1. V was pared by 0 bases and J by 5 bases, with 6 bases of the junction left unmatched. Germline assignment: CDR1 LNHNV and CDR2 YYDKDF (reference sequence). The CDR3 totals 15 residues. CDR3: CATSRDPGGWYGYTF. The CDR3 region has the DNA TGTGCCACCAGCAGAGATCCAGGGGGTTGGTATGGCTACACCTTC.

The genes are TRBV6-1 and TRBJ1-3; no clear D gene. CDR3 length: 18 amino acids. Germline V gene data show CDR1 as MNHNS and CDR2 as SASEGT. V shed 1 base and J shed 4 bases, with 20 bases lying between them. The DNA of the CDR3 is TGTGCCAGCAGTGAAGACCTTATTGATGCTTCGGGAGGAAACACCATATATTTT. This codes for CASSEDLIDASGGNTIYF.

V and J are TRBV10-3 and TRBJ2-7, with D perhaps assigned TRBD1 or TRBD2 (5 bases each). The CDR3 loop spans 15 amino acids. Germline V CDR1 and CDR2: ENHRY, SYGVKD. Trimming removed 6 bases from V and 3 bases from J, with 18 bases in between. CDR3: CAIRGVVSGGYEQYF. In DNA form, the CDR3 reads TGTGCCATCAGGGGGGTGGTTTCAGGAGGCTACGAGCAGTACTTC.

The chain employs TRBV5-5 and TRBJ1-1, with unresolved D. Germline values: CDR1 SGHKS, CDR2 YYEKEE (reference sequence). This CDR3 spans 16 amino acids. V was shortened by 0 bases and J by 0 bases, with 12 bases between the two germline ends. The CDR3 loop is CASSLEGSAMNTEAFF. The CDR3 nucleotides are TGTGCCAGCAGCTTGGAGGGATCGGCCATGAACACTGAAGCTTTCTTT.